This T cell receptor (beta chain) was identified during a study of Ad26.COV2.S vaccination and SARS-CoV-2 variants. Study results and limitations: A substantial breadth of spike-specific CD8+ and CD4+ T cell responses after vaccination has been reported. Ad26.COV2.S recipients had broader spike-specific TCRs (P = 0.0014). With respect to non-spike TCR breadth, vaccine and placebo recipients were similar.

The CDR3 extends over 16 amino acids. Germline CDR1 reads SEHNR; CDR2 reads FQNEAQ (reference sequence). Trimming stripped 5 bases from V and 1 base from J, with 18 bases between. The method was immunoSEQ multiplex PCR; TCRdb's version includes in-frame clones alone and lacks a portion of them. This repertoire shows about 350,000 clones, 80% to 90% found once; its top ten account for around a tenth. Regarding treatment: roughly 20 received Ad26.COV2.S at low or high dose, single or two shots; about 5 received placebo; per-sample allocation not given. Sampling happened 63 days after the first vaccine or placebo injection. The vaccine antigen was prefusion-stabilized Wuhan SARS-CoV-2 spike. Worth noting for this clone: Its antigen remains unidentified.

Sample: peripheral blood, taken in a trial of Ad26.COV2.S vaccine versus placebo. The TCR sequence derives from a person between 18 and 65 years old who received the Ad26.COV2.S COVID-19 vaccine or a placebo. The J gene is TRBJ2-7, the V gene TRBV7-9; no firm D call. Written as DNA, the CDR3 is TGTGCCAGCAGCGAGCACCTACAGAGCCCTTCCTACGAGCAGTACTTC. Protein product: CASSEHLQSPSYEQYF.